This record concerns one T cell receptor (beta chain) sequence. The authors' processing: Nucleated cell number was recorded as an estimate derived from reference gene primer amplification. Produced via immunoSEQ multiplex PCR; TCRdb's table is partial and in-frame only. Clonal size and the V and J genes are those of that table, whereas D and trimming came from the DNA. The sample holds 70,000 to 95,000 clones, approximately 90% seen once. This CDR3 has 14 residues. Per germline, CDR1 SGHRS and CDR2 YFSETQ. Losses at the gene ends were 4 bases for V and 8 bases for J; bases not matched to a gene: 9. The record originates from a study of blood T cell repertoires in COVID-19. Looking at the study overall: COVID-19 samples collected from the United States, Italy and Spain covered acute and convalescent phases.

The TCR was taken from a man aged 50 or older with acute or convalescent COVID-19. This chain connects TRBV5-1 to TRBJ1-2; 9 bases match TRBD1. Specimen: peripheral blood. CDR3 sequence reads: CASSRGQGLGGYTF. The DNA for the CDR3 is TGCGCCAGCAGCAGGGGACAGGGCCTTGGAGGCTACACCTTC. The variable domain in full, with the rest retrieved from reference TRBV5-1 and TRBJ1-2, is KAGVTQTPRYLIKTRGQQVTLSCSPISGHRSVSWYQQTPGQGLQFLFEYFSETQRNKGNFPGRFSGRQFSNSRSEMNVSTLELGDSALYLCASSRGQGLGGYTFGSGTRLTVV.